These 20 T cell receptor beta chains share one sample of origin, sequenced in a study of blood T cell repertoires in COVID-19. Profiling relied on immunoSEQ multiplex PCR, and the TCRdb table lists in-frame clones only, not all of them. The data show around 250,000 clones, around 84% seen once. The sequencing input was PBMCs or T cells enriched from blood (not recorded which). Receptor source: a man aged 30 to 39 with acute COVID-19.

V and J are TRBV24-1 and TRBJ1-1; D possibly corresponds to TRBD1 (6 bases). V was shortened by 5 bases and J by 11 bases, with 14 bases between the two germline ends. The CDR3 is 12 residues long. Germline CDR1 KGHDR, CDR2 SFDVKD. The CDR3 DNA reads as TGTGCCACCAGTGGCCCGCGGGGGCTCGCTTTCTTT. As protein: CATSGPRGLAFF.

The chain has TRBV7-3 and TRBJ2-1; 9 bases map to TRBD2. The CDR3 is 16 amino acids. V dropped 0 bases and J dropped 9; count of bases not matched to a gene: 9. Germline CDR1 reads SGHTA; CDR2 reads FQGTGA. The CDR3: CASSLTSSGTRGEQFF. Here the CDR3 DNA reads TGTGCCAGCAGCTTAACGTCTAGCGGGACCCGAGGTGAGCAGTTCTTC.

The rearrangement uses TRBV9 and TRBJ2-3; 9 positions match TRBD2. The CDR3 covers 16 residues. The germline CDR1 and CDR2 sequences are SGDLS and YYNGEE. Trimming cost V 1 base and J 6 bases; bases outside gene matches: 9. CDR3 coding DNA: TGTGCCAGCAGCGTAAGTAGCGGGAGTATCCTGGATACGCAGTATTTT. This encodes CASSVSSGSILDTQYF.

The rearrangement uses TRBV7-9 and TRBJ2-3, with 10 nucleotides matching TRBD2. J was trimmed by 10 bases and V by 5 bases; bases with no gene match: 12. The CDR3 loop spans 15 amino acids. CDR1 is SEHNR, CDR2 FQNEAQ, per germline (reference sequence). The CDR3 region is CASSGVGLAGASQYF. CDR3 nucleotides: TGTGCCAGCAGCGGGGTCGGCCTAGCGGGAGCTTCGCAGTATTTT.

This clone was seen more than once but under ten times. The chain carries TRBV11-1 and TRBJ2-1; possibly TRBD1 for D (5 bases). The CDR3 covers 15 residues. Looked up from germline, CDR1 is SGHAT and CDR2 is FQDESV (reference sequence). V was clipped by 5 bases and J by 0 bases, with 11 bases between them. The CDR3 nucleotides read TGTGCCAGCAGCCTCATAGACAGCTCCTACAATGAGCAGTTCTTC. This translates into CASSLIDSSYNEQFF.

This clone was seen just once. In nucleotides, the CDR3 is TGTGCCACGACTAGCGGCCCTAGCACAGATACGCAGTATTTT. It codes for CATTSGPSTDTQYF. The chain carries TRBV19 and TRBJ2-3; 9 nucleotides match TRBD2. Germline values: CDR1 LNHDA, CDR2 SQIVND (reference sequence). This CDR3 region has 14 residues. V shed 10 bases and J 0 bases; nucleotides not matched to a gene: 5.

This rearrangement joins TRBV12-3 or TRBV12-4 to TRBJ1-2; D is unclear. Trimming shortened V by 5 bases and J by 5 bases, and 9 bases separated the two germline ends. The CDR3 loop spans 12 amino acids. The CDR3 is CASSQTGYGYTF. CDR3 in DNA: TGTGCCAGCAGTCAGACGGGTTATGGCTACACCTTC.

This sequence joins TRBV6-2 or TRBV6-3 and TRBJ1-2; D is undetermined. The V and J ends lost 0 bases and 2 bases respectively, with 7 bases between them. Germline-derived CDR1 and CDR2 are MNHEY and SVGEGT. This CDR3 has 14 residues. The CDR3 loop is CASSYSSQNYGYTF. In DNA form, the CDR3 reads TGTGCCAGCAGTTACTCAAGTCAGAACTATGGCTACACCTTC.

This clone has only one observation. V gene TRBV12-3 or TRBV12-4 combines with J gene TRBJ1-5; a weak D match, TRBD1 (6 bases). The CDR3 consists of 13 residues. The V end lost 5 bases, the J end lost 6 bases, and 11 bases lay between the germline ends. The DNA of the CDR3 is TGTGCCAGCAGTGGCCCAGGGGCTCAGCCCCAGCATTTT. It is translated as CASSGPGAQPQHF.

The chain combines TRBV19 with TRBJ2-4, with a weak D call TRBD2 (5 bases). Trimming cost V 3 bases and J 1 base, with 10 bases left between them. In germline, CDR1 is LNHDA, CDR2 SQIVND (reference sequence). The CDR3 runs to 15 residues. CDR3 coding DNA: TGTGCCAGTAGTATGGCGGGTTCGGCCAAAAACATTCAGTACTTC. Protein product: CASSMAGSAKNIQYF. Variable domain in full (rest from reference TRBV19 and TRBJ2-4): DGGITQSPKYLFRKEGQNVTLSCEQNLNHDAMYWYRQDPGQGLRLIYYSQIVNDFQKGDIAEGYSVSREKKESFPLTVTSAQKNPTAFYLCASSMAGSAKNIQYFGAGTRLSVL.

The chain joins TRBV18 to TRBJ2-2, with D possibly matching TRBD2 (5 bases). The germline V gene has CDR1 KGHSH and CDR2 LQKENI. V gave up 6 bases and J gave up 4 bases, with 18 bases separating them. This CDR3 comprises 16 residues. In nucleotides, the CDR3 is TGTGCCAGCTCCGCTCGTCTTCCGAGGGCCACCGGGGAGCTGTTTTTT. As protein: CASSARLPRATGELFF.

J is TRBJ2-2 and V is TRBV27; D uncertain. Germline CDR1 reads MNHEY; CDR2 reads SMNVEV (reference sequence). This CDR3 has 12 residues. V was trimmed by 6 bases and J by 2 bases, leaving 4 bases between them. The DNA for the CDR3 is TGTGCCAGCAGCTATAACACCGGGGAGCTGTTTTTT. It translates to CASSYNTGELFF.

The chain employs TRBV6-5 and TRBJ2-7, with D tentatively TRBD2 (5 bases). With 6 bases removed from V and 6 bases from J, the gap between germline ends came to 15 bases. The CDR3 extends over 13 amino acids. Per the germline V gene, CDR1 is MNHEY and CDR2 is SVGAGI. Here the CDR3 reads CASSRSGSSEQYV. The DNA for the CDR3 is TGTGCCAGCAGCCGGAGCGGTTCAAGCGAGCAGTACGTC.

Written as DNA, the CDR3 is TGTGCCAGCGTTAAGGACAGCGGAAACACCATATATTTT. It yields the protein CASVKDSGNTIYF. The chain has TRBV6-6 and TRBJ1-3, with a weak D call TRBD1 (6 bases). In germline, CDR1 is MNHNY, CDR2 SVGAGI (reference sequence). The CDR3 loop spans 13 amino acids. Deletions cut 8 bases from V and 4 bases from J, with 12 bases between.

V gene TRBV5-1 combines with J gene TRBJ2-2, with 10 nucleotides matching TRBD2. From germline, CDR1 is SGHRS and CDR2 YFSETQ. CDR3 size: 15 residues. The J segment lost 4 bases and the V segment lost 7 bases, leaving 7 bases of the junction unmatched. The CDR3 region is CASGSSGGITGELFF. CDR3 sequence (DNA): TGCGCCAGCGGATCTAGCGGGGGTATCACCGGGGAGCTGTTTTTT. Full variable domain (rest looked up from reference TRBV5-1 and TRBJ2-2): KAGVTQTPRYLIKTRGQQVTLSCSPISGHRSVSWYQQTPGQGLQFLFEYFSETQRNKGNFPGRFSGRQFSNSRSEMNVSTLELGDSALYLCASGSSGGITGELFFGEGSRLTVL.

The chain joins TRBV5-1 to TRBJ2-1; 7 nucleotides agree with TRBD1. CDR1 and CDR2 (germline): SGHRS, YFSETQ. The CDR3 spans 15 residues. The ends lost 4 bases at V and 0 bases at J; junction bases unmatched: 4. For the CDR3, the DNA is TGCGCCAGCAGCATTAACAGGGGCTCCTACAATGAGCAGTTCTTC. Translation: CASSINRGSYNEQFF.

CDR3 DNA: TGTGCCAGCAGTTACTCGCAGGAGGGGGGGGAAGCTTTCTTT. It translates to CASSYSQEGGEAFF. The chain combines TRBV6-2 or TRBV6-3 with TRBJ1-1, with D tentatively TRBD1 (6 bases). The CDR3 contains 14 residues. Trimming shortened V by 0 bases and J by 8 bases, and 13 bases separated the two germline ends. The germline gives CDR1 MNHEY, CDR2 SVGEGT.

In DNA form, the CDR3 reads TGTGCCACCAGTGGCCGGGACAGAAGCACAGATACGCAGTATTTT. Translating gives CATSGRDRSTDTQYF. J is TRBJ2-3 and V is TRBV24-1; 7 nucleotides align to TRBD1. The CDR3 contains 15 residues. V trimming: 5 bases; J trimming: 0 bases; junction bases outside the gene matches: 4. In germline, CDR1 is KGHDR, CDR2 SFDVKD.

This clone was seen only a few times. The chain combines TRBV4-2 with TRBJ2-2; D is perhaps TRBD2 (6 bases). V dropped 0 bases and J dropped 7 bases, with 12 bases sitting between them. Germline-derived CDR1 and CDR2 are LGHNA and YNFKEQ. The CDR3 consists of 15 residues. CDR3 region: CASSQDLGGGGELFF. CDR3 DNA sequence: TGTGCCAGCAGCCAAGATCTGGGAGGAGGCGGGGAGCTGTTTTTT.

The chain recombines TRBV11-2 with TRBJ1-6; D gene unclear. V lost 6 bases and J lost 7, with 10 bases in between. Germline CDR1 and CDR2: SGHAT and FQNNGV. The CDR3 totals 13 residues. CDR3 nucleotides: TGTGCCAGCAGTCACCCGGGAAATTCACCCCTCCACTTT. Translation gives CASSHPGNSPLHF. Filled out from reference TRBV11-2 and TRBJ1-6, the complete variable domain reads EAGVAQSPRYKIIEKRQSVAFWCNPISGHATLYWYQQILGQGPKLLIQFQNNGVVDDSQLPKDRFSAERLKGVDSTLKIQPAKLEDSAVYLCASSHPGNSPLHFGNGTRLTVT.